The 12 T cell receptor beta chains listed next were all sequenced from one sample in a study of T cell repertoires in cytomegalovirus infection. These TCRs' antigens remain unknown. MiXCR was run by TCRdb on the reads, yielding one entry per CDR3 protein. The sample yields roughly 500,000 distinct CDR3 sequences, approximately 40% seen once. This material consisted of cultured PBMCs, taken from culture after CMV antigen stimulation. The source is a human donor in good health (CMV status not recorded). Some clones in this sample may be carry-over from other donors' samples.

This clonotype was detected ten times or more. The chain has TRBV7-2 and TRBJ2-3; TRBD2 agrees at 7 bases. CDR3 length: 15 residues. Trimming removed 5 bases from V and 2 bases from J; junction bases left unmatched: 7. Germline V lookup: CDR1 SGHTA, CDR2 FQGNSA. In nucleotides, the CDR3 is TGTGCCAGCAGCCAGGAGCGGGACTACACAGATACGCAGTATTTT. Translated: CASSQERDYTDTQYF.

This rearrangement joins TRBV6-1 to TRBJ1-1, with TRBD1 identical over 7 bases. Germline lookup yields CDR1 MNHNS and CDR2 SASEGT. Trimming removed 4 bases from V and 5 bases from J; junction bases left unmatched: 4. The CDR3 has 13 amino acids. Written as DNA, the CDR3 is TGTGCCAGCAGTGTTAAGGGGGCGACTGAAGCTTTCTTT. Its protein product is CASSVKGATEAFF.

The CDR3 DNA reads as TGTGCCATCAGTAGACAGAACACCGGGGAGCTGTTTTTT. It translates to CAISRQNTGELFF. V and J are TRBV10-3 and TRBJ2-2; D not resolved. V shed 5 bases and J shed 1 base, with 5 bases lying between them. CDR1 is ENHRY, CDR2 SYGVKD, per germline. The length of the CDR3 is 13 residues.

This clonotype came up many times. The CDR3 nucleotides are TGTGCCAGCAGTCTCCGGGATACGCAGTATTTT. It specifies CASSLRDTQYF. V and J are TRBV11-2 and TRBJ2-3; no firm D call. CDR3 size: 11 residues. Trimming removed 6 bases at V and 6 bases at J, with 7 bases between. Germline CDR1 is SGHAT and CDR2 is FQNNGV.

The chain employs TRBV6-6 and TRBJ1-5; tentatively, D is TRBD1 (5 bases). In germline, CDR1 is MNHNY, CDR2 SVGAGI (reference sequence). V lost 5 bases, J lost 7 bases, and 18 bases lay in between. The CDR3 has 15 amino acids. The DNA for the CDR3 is TGTGCCAGCAGTCCCGAGGGGACCCTAGACCAGCCCCAGCATTTT. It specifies CASSPEGTLDQPQHF.

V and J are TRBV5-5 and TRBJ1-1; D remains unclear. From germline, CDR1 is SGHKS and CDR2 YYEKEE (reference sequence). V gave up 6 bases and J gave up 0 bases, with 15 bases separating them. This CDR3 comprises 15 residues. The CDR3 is CASTLDRAMNTEAFF. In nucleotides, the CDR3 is TGTGCCAGCACCCTGGACCGAGCAATGAACACTGAAGCTTTCTTT.

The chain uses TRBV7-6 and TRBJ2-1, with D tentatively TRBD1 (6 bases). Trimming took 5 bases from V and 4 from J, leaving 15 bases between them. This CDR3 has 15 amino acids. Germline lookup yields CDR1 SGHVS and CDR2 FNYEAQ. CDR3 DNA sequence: TGTGCCAGCAGCGCCCGGACAGACAATTACAATGAGCAGTTCTTC. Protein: CASSARTDNYNEQFF.

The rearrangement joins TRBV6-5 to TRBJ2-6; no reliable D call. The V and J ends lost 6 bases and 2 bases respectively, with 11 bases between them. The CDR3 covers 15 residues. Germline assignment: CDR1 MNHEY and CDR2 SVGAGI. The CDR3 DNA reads TGTGCCAGCAGCCCCGTAGGTGCTGGGGCCAACGTCCTGACTTTC. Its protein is CASSPVGAGANVLTF.

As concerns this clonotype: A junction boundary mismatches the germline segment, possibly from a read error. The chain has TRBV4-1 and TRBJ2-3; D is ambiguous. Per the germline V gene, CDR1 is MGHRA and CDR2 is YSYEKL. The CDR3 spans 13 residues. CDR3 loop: CASSQDMADTQYF. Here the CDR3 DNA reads TGTGCCAGCAGCCAAGACATGGCAGATACGCAGTATTTT.

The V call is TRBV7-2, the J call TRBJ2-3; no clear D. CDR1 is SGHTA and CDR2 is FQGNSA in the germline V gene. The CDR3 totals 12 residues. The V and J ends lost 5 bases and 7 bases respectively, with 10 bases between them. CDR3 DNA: TGTGCCAGCAGCCACACCCGACATACGCAGTATTTT. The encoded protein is CASSHTRHTQYF.

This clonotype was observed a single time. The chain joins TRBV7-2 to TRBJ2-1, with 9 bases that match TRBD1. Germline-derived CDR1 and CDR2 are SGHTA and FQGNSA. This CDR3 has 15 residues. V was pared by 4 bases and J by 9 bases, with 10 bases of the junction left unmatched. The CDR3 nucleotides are TGTGCCAGCAGCTCCGGGTGGACAGGGGCAGGTGAGCAGTTCTTC. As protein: CASSSGWTGAGEQFF.

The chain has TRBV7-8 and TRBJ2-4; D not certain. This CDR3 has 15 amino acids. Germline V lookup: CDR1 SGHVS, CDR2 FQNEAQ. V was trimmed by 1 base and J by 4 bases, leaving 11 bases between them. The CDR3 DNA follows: TGTGCCAGCAGCTTAGACTGGCGGCCGAAAAACATTCAGTACTTC. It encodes CASSLDWRPKNIQYF. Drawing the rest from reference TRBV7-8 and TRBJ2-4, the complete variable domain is GAGVSQSPRYKVAKRGQDVALRCDPISGHVSLFWYQQALGQGPEFLTYFQNEAQLDKSGLPSDRFFAERPEGSVSTLKIQRTQQEDSAVYLCASSLDWRPKNIQYFGAGTRLSVL.